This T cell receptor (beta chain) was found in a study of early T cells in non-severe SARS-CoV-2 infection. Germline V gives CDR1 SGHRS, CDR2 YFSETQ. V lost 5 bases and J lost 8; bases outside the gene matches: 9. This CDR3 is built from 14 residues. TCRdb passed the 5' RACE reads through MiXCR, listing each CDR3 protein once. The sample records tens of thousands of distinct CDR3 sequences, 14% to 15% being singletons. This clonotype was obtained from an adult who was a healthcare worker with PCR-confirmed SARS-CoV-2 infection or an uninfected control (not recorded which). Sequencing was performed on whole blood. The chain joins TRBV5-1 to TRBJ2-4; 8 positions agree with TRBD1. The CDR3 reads CASSSGRGPYIQYF. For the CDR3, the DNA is TGCGCCAGCAGTTCTGGCAGGGGGCCGTACATTCAGTACTTC.